This TCR beta chain was observed in a study of OX40 agonist ivuxolimab in advanced cancers. Study-level background: Patients got intravenous ivuxolimab at 0.01 to 10 mg/kg every 2 weeks. Prior anti-PD-1, anti-PD-L1 or anti-CTLA-4 therapy was allowed; 35% to 40% had some. Those enrolled were 82.7% male, with a mean age of around 57 years and ages from about 20 to 79.

Clones were read by immunoSEQ multiplex PCR, and TCRdb kept only the in-frame ones, dropping some. The data hold over 55,000 clones, with around 90% observed a single time. Per germline, CDR1 SEHNR and CDR2 FQNEAQ (reference sequence). The CDR3 has 12 residues. The V end was cut by 2 bases, the J end by 6 bases, with 6 bases between. The chain has TRBV7-9 and TRBJ2-3; weak D call: TRBD1 (5 bases). This TCR came from an adult with an advanced solid tumor such as melanoma, head and neck, liver or kidney cancer. Sample: CD4+ or CD8+ T cells sorted from blood, taken in a trial of the OX40 agonist ivuxolimab. DNA for the CDR3: TGTGCCAGCAGCTTACAGGGCGATACGCAGTATTTT. Amino acid sequence: CASSLQGDTQYF.